This T cell receptor beta chain was captured by sequencing in a study of early T cells in non-severe SARS-CoV-2 infection. In the study overall: Bulk RNA isolated from unsorted whole blood underwent sequencing; chains were not paired.

Germline lookup yields CDR1 SNHLY and CDR2 FYNNEI. This CDR3 comprises 13 residues. V lost 4 bases, J lost 2 bases, and 7 bases lay in between. Study outcomes and limitations: Using VDJdb, the matching emphasized anti-spike CD8 responses while missing private and CD4 specificities.

Separate cDNA molecules each had unique molecular identifiers attached to them. TCRdb ran MiXCR on the 5' RACE reads and lists one entry per CDR3 protein. The sample lists over 20,000 distinct CDR3 sequences, over 4% occurring once. This clonotype was picked up many times. The antigen remains unidentified. The source of this sequence is an adult who was a healthcare worker with PCR-confirmed SARS-CoV-2 infection or an uninfected control (not recorded which). The V and J genes are TRBV2 and TRBJ2-3, with D hard to call. Material: whole blood. The CDR3 region has the DNA TGTGCCAGCAGTGGAGGATTCACAGATACGCAGTATTTT. Translation gives CASSGGFTDTQYF. Full variable domain (rest looked up from reference TRBV2 and TRBJ2-3): EPEVTQTPSHQVTQMGQEVILRCVPISNHLYFYWYRQILGQKVEFLVSFYNNEISEKSEIFDDQFSVERPDGSNFTLKIRSTKLEDSAMYFCASSGGFTDTQYFGPGTRLTVL.